This entry features one TCR beta chain sequence. Antigen unknown. The data originate from a study of T cells in Graves' hyperthyroidism and ophthalmopathy. From approximately 9.1 ml of fresh peripheral blood, PBMCs were isolated. V lost 5 bases and J lost 2, with 15 bases in between. The CDR3 runs to 15 residues. The V gene's germline CDR1 is SGHTA and CDR2 FQGNSA. There were TCR beta CDR3 regions amplified from RNA transcripts. TCR CDR3 regions were first amplified by RT-PCR with HTBI primers. TCRdb processed the multiplex PCR reads anew with MiXCR; each CDR3 protein has one entry. The sample shows 490,000 or so distinct CDR3 sequences, 22% of them seen only once. Study-level findings and limits: Within blood appeared most thyroid clonotypes that had expanded above 0.001. A 13 V-J signature model discriminated ophthalmopathy versus stable hyperthyroidism.

The clonotype originates from a woman aged 70-85 years with Graves' ophthalmopathy. Sequencing was done on a sample of blood. The chain combines TRBV7-2 with TRBJ2-5; D perhaps matches TRBD2 (6 bases). This CDR3 is CASSPGPGLQETQYF. CDR3 bases: TGTGCCAGCAGCCCCGGGCCGGGACTGCAAGAGACCCAGTACTTC.